The T cell receptor (beta chain) described here comes from a study of identical twins. A template switching step contributed a universal primer site, while unique molecular identifiers were present in the cDNA. MiXCR was run by TCRdb on the 5' RACE reads, yielding one entry per CDR3 protein. The sample consists of 1.5 million to 2 million distinct CDR3 sequences, less than 40% of them appearing once. The study's findings and limits: Insertions were reduced in abundant cord blood beta clonotypes but not in memory repertoires. Models, which agreed with sharing between unrelated individuals, nonetheless underestimated the out-of-frame TCR alpha sharing seen in monozygotic twins. Not following the same donors, the study drew its conclusions from cross-sectional statistical analysis.

Worth noting for this clonotype: As yet, its antigen is unknown.

The clonotype originates from a newborn girl in good health. Sequenced input: cord blood.

In DNA form, the CDR3 reads TGTGCCAGCAGCTCTGGACTAGCAGGAAACATTCAGTACTTC. As protein: CASSSGLAGNIQYF. This chain links TRBV7-9 with TRBJ2-4; 8 bases are a match to TRBD2. This CDR3 has 14 amino acids. J was trimmed by 6 bases and V by 4 bases; bases with no gene match: 5. From germline, CDR1 is SEHNR and CDR2 FQNEAQ (reference sequence).